This TCR beta chain was captured by sequencing in a study of a mutant IDH1 vaccine in newly diagnosed glioma. Here immunoSEQ multiplex PCR was the method, and the copy in TCRdb shows in-frame clones only, minus some. This sample has approximately 31,000 clones; roughly four fifths occur once, and the top ten carry less than 8.5%. A remark on this clone: Its matching antigen is unknown.

This sample's time point: week 35, safety follow-up. Doses of 300 ug of mutant IDH1 20-mer peptide were given with topical imiquimod. Sequenced here: PBMCs, sampled from a glioma patient whose treatment included an IDH1 peptide vaccine. The receptor's source is a woman in her late teens or twenties with glioma.

The CDR3 loop reads CASSQDPMGYQETQYF. DNA of the CDR3: TGCGCCAGCAGCCAAGACCCCATGGGGTACCAAGAGACCCAGTACTTC. The chain links TRBV4-1 to TRBJ2-5; D remains unclear. V lost 0 bases and J lost 0, with 11 bases in between. Germline assignment: CDR1 MGHRA and CDR2 YSYEKL. The CDR3 extends over 16 amino acids.